These 18 T cell receptor beta chains came from one sample sequenced in a study of shared clonotypes between healthy human individuals. The table came from immunoSEQ multiplex PCR; TCRdb's copy has only in-frame clones and leaves some out. The sample yields about 1.5 million clones, 95% to 99% seen once. Sequencing was done on a sample of naive CD4+ T cells sorted from blood. Subset: CD45RA+ positively selected. The receptor set was obtained from a man younger than 40 in good health.

The chain uses TRBV7-2 and TRBJ1-5; the match to TRBD1 covers 8 bases. The CDR3 runs 16 residues. V was clipped by 5 bases and J by 4 bases; unmatched bases: 10. Per germline, CDR1 SGHTA and CDR2 FQGNSA. CDR3 loop: CASSLHWTGMNQPQHF. The CDR3 region has the DNA TGTGCCAGCAGCCTCCACTGGACAGGGATGAATCAGCCCCAGCATTTT.

The genes are TRBV28 and TRBJ2-5; no clear D. This CDR3 comprises 14 residues. V was pared by 1 base and J by 4 bases, with 10 bases between. Germline loops: CDR1 MDHEN, CDR2 SYDVKM. DNA of the CDR3: TGTGCCAGCAGTTTATTTGAATTCTCAGAGACCCAGTACTTC. Translating it yields CASSLFEFSETQYF.

The chain employs TRBV19 and TRBJ1-2, with 7 bases that match TRBD1. CDR3 size: 13 residues. Germline V gene sequence: CDR1 LNHDA, CDR2 SQIVND (reference sequence). Trimming took 8 bases from V and 6 from J; bases not matched to a gene: 9. CDR3 bases: TGTGCCAGTGGACAGGTCCCTCGGGATGGCTACACCTTC. Translation: CASGQVPRDGYTF. Full variable domain (outside the CDR3, taken from reference TRBV19 and TRBJ1-2): DGGITQSPKYLFRKEGQNVTLSCEQNLNHDAMYWYRQDPGQGLRLIYYSQIVNDFQKGDIAEGYSVSREKKESFPLTVTSAQKNPTAFYLCASGQVPRDGYTFGSGTRLTVV.

The V gene is TRBV6-1, the J gene TRBJ2-5; TRBD2 agrees at 7 bases. The junction had 9 bases not matched to a gene; V was cut back by 6 bases and J by 5 bases. Germline lookup yields CDR1 MNHNS and CDR2 SASEGT. There are 14 residues in the CDR3. The CDR3 here is CASRRLAFYETQYF. For the CDR3, the DNA is TGTGCCAGCAGACGACTAGCATTTTATGAGACCCAGTACTTC.

This clone was recorded only once. The rearrangement links TRBV5-4 to TRBJ2-1; 12 positions match TRBD2. This CDR3 contains 15 residues. Germline CDR1 and CDR2: SGHNT and YYREEE (reference sequence). V lost 4 bases to trimming and J lost 9 bases; unmatched junction nucleotides: 8. The CDR3 DNA sequence: TGTGCCAGCAGCCCCCTGACTAGCGGGAGTCTTGAGCAGTTCTTC. It encodes CASSPLTSGSLEQFF.

V and J are TRBV5-4 and TRBJ2-3; 8 bases match TRBD2. CDR1 is SGHNT, CDR2 YYREEE, per germline (reference sequence). The CDR3 runs 16 residues. The V gene end was trimmed by 1 base and the J gene end by 2 bases; junction bases not matched to a gene: 6. CDR3 nucleotide sequence: TGTGCCAGCAGCTTGTCTAGCGGGTCTATCACAGATACGCAGTATTTT. Its protein is CASSLSSGSITDTQYF.

The CDR3 DNA is TGTGCCATCAGTGATCCGAACCCTAAAGGACTAGCGCAGTGGACAGATACGCAGTATTTT. Translated, it gives CAISDPNPKGLAQWTDTQYF. The chain employs TRBV10-3 and TRBJ2-3; 9 nucleotides align to TRBD2. This CDR3 comprises 20 residues. Germline V CDR1 and CDR2: ENHRY, SYGVKD. J was trimmed by 3 bases and V by 3 bases; bases with no gene match: 19.

CDR3 in amino acids: CASSLAPRGNTEAFF. The DNA for the CDR3 is TGTGCCAGCAGCTTAGCCCCAAGGGGGAACACTGAAGCTTTCTTT. This rearrangement joins TRBV7-2 to TRBJ1-1, with D perhaps TRBD1 (5 bases). Germline V CDR1 and CDR2: SGHTA, FQGNSA. The CDR3 is 15 amino acids. The V end lost 0 bases, the J end lost 1 base, and 9 bases lay between the germline ends.

The CDR3 loop reads CATTPSGSSYNEQFF. CDR3 DNA sequence: TGTGCCACGACGCCCAGCGGGAGCTCCTACAATGAGCAGTTCTTC. The rearrangement links TRBV19 to TRBJ2-1, with 8 bases matching TRBD2. The V gene's germline CDR1 is LNHDA and CDR2 SQIVND (reference sequence). The CDR3 sequence is 15 residues long. Unmatched junction bases numbered 8, after V lost 10 bases and J lost 0 bases.

The J gene is TRBJ2-1, the V gene TRBV9; 10 nucleotides align to TRBD1. Germline V gene lookup returns CDR1 SGDLS and CDR2 YYNGEE. The V segment lost 4 bases and the J segment 8 bases; nucleotides outside the gene matches: 9. The CDR3 has 15 amino acids. The CDR3 nucleotides are TGTGCCAGCAGCAATTCCGGGACAGGGGTTCATGAGCAGTTCTTC. Its protein product is CASSNSGTGVHEQFF.

This clone was seen only once. The rearrangement uses TRBV5-1 and TRBJ2-7; TRBD1 matches at 7 bases. Germline-derived CDR1 and CDR2 are SGHRS and YFSETQ. CDR3 size: 14 residues. Germline trimming cut 2 bases from V and 2 bases from J; bases unmatched to any gene: 4. This chain's CDR3 is CASSFQQGTYEQYF. In DNA form, the CDR3 reads TGCGCCAGCAGCTTTCAACAGGGGACCTACGAGCAGTACTTC.

Regarding this clone: The sample contains more than one DNA sequence encoding this CDR3. The chain uses TRBV6-5 and TRBJ1-5; no reliable D call. The CDR3 spans 13 residues. The germline V gene has CDR1 MNHEY and CDR2 SVGAGI. V lost 4 bases and J 0 bases, leaving 4 bases between the germline ends. This chain's CDR3 is CASSSYSNQPQHF. The CDR3 DNA reads as TGTGCCAGCAGTTCATATAGCAATCAGCCCCAGCATTTT.

The V gene is TRBV9, the J gene TRBJ1-1; D ambiguous. Germline CDR1 SGDLS, CDR2 YYNGEE. V gave up 3 bases and J gave up 1 base, with 7 bases separating them. The CDR3 spans 13 residues. CDR3 region: CASSESQNTEAFF. CDR3 DNA: TGTGCCAGCAGCGAAAGTCAGAACACTGAAGCTTTCTTT.

Regarding this clone: Other DNA sequences from this sample encode an identical CDR3 as well. The chain employs TRBV27 and TRBJ2-7, with 8 bases aligning to TRBD2. The trim removed 4 bases at V and 4 bases at J, leaving 6 bases unmatched. Germline loops: CDR1 MNHEY, CDR2 SMNVEV (reference sequence). The CDR3 is 14 residues long. In DNA, the CDR3 is TGTGCCAGCAGTTCGGGGGGGGGCTCATACGAGCAGTACTTC. Protein product: CASSSGGGSYEQYF.

The chain is built from TRBV29-1 and TRBJ1-1, with D possibly matching TRBD1 (5 bases). Germline values: CDR1 SQVTM, CDR2 ANQGSEA. Between the trimmed V and J ends, which lost 4 bases and 8 bases, there was a span of 14 bases. CDR3 length equals 12 residues. The CDR3 DNA is TGCAGCGTTGGTGGGGACGCGTCCGAAGCTTTCTTT. This sequence encodes CSVGGDASEAFF.

J is TRBJ1-4 and V is TRBV5-1, with a possible D match to TRBD1 (5 bases). Trimming took off 4 bases at V and 9 bases at J, with 19 bases between the two ends. Germline CDR1 SGHRS, CDR2 YFSETQ. The CDR3 consists of 15 residues. The CDR3 reads CASSIDSGSVKKLFF. The CDR3, as DNA: TGCGCCAGCAGCATCGACAGCGGTTCAGTTAAAAAACTGTTTTTT.

The genes are TRBV19 and TRBJ1-1; 8 bases align to TRBD1. The CDR3 length is 14 residues. Losses at the gene ends were 3 bases for V and 5 bases for J; bases not matched to a gene: 5. Germline V gene data show CDR1 as LNHDA and CDR2 as SQIVND (reference sequence). DNA of the CDR3: TGTGCCAGTAGTATGTCAGGGGGCTGGACTGAAGCTTTCTTT. Translated, it gives CASSMSGGWTEAFF.

The genes are TRBV7-2 and TRBJ2-5; D is perhaps TRBD1 or TRBD2 (5 bases each). Germline V gene sequence: CDR1 SGHTA, CDR2 FQGNSA. The V and J ends lost 0 bases and 9 bases respectively, with 20 bases between them. CDR3 length: 16 residues. CDR3 sequence (DNA): TGTGCCAGCAGCTTAGCCCCCCTCAGTGGGGGTTCTCCCCAGTACTTC. It codes for CASSLAPLSGGSPQYF.